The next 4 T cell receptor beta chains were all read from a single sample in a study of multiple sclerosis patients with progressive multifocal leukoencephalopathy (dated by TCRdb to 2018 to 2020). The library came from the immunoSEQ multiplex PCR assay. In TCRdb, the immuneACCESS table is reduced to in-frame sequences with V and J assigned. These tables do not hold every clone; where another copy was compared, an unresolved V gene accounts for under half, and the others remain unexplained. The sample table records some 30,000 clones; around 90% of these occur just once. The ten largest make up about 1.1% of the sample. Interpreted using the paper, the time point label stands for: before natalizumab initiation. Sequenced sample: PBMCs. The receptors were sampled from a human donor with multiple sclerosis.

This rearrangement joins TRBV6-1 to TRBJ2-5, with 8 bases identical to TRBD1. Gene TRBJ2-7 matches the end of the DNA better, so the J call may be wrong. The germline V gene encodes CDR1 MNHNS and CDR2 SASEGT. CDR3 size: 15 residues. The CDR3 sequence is CASSEAGTGGYEQYF. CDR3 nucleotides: TGTGCCAGCAGTGAAGCCGGGACAGGCGGGTACGAGCAGTACTTC.

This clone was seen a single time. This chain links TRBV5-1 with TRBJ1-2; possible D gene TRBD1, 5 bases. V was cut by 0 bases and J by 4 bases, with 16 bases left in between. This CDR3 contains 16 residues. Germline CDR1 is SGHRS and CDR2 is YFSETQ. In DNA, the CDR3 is TGCGCCAGCAGCTTGGAGGCAGGGCGGGTTCTCTATGGCTACACCTTC. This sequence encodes CASSLEAGRVLYGYTF.

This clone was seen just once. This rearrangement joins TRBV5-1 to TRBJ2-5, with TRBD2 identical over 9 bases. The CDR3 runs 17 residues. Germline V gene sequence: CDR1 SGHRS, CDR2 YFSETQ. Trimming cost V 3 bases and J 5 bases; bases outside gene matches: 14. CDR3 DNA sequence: TGCGCCAGCAGCTCAGGACTAGCGCCAACCGGAAAGGAGACCCAGTACTTC. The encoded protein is CASSSGLAPTGKETQYF.

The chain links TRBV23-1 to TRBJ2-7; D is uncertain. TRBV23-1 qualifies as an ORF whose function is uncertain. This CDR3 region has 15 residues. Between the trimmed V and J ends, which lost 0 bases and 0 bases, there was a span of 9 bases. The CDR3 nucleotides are TGCGCCAGCAGTCAATCTCCGGATAGCTCCTACGAGCAGTACTTC. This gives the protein CASSQSPDSSYEQYF.